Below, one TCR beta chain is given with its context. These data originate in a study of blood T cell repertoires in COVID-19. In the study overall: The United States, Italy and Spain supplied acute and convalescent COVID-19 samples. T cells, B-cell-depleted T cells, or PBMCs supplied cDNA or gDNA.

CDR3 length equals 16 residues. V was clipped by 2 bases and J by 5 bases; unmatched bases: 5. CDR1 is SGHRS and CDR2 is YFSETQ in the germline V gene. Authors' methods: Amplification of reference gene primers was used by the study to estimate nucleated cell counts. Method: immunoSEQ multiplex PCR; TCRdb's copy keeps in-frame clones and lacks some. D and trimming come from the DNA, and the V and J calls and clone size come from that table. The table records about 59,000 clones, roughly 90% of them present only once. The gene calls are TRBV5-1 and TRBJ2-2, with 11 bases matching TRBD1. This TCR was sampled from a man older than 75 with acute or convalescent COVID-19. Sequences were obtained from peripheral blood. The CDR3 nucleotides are TGCGCCAGCAGCTTAGGGACAGGGGGTCGGACCGGGGAGCTGTTTTTT. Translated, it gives CASSLGTGGRTGELFF. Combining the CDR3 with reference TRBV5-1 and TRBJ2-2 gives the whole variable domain KAGVTQTPRYLIKTRGQQVTLSCSPISGHRSVSWYQQTPGQGLQFLFEYFSETQRNKGNFPGRFSGRQFSNSRSEMNVSTLELGDSALYLCASSLGTGGRTGELFFGEGSRLTVL.